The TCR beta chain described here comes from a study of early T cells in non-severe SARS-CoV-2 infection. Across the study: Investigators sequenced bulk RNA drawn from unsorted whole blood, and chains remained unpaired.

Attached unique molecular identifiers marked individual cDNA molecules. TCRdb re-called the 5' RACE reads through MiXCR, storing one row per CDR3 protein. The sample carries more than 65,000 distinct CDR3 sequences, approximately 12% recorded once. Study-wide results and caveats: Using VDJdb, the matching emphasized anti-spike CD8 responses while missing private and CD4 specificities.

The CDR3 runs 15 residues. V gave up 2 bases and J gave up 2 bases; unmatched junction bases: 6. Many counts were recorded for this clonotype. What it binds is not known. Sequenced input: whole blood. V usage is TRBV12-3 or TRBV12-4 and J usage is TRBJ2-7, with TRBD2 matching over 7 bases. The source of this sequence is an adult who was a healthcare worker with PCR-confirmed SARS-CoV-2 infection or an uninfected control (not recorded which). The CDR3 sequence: CASSLWAGVAYEQYF. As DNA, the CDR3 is TGTGCCAGCAGTTTATGGGCGGGAGTGGCCTACGAGCAGTACTTC.